The present T cell receptor beta chain was sequenced within a study of T cell responses to AZD1222 COVID-19 vaccine. Turning to the study itself: Analyses pooled second doses at about 4 or about 12 weeks. Study observations and caveats: A rise in Spike-specific TCR breadth and depth followed two AZD1222 doses. Among the donors, most were white British and more were female, and clonal diversity was possibly underestimated. At baseline, seropositivity was found in only a handful of AZD1222 recipients.

V dropped 6 bases and J dropped 1 base, with 9 bases sitting between them. CDR3 length equals 14 residues. CDR1 is MNHEY and CDR2 is SVGAGI in the germline V gene. Concerning this clone itself: Its antigen remains unknown.

TCRdb's table, derived via immunoSEQ multiplex PCR, lists solely in-frame clones and lacks some. Among about 100,000 clones listed, just under 90% were seen once. The sequence derives from an adult in good health. The sequenced sample was peripheral blood, obtained on day 0 of AZD1222 vaccination. The chain combines TRBV6-5 with TRBJ1-4; D call uncertain. The CDR3 sequence: CASRPSGTNEKLFF. The CDR3 coding sequence is TGTGCCAGCAGGCCTAGTGGAACTAATGAAAAACTGTTTTTT.